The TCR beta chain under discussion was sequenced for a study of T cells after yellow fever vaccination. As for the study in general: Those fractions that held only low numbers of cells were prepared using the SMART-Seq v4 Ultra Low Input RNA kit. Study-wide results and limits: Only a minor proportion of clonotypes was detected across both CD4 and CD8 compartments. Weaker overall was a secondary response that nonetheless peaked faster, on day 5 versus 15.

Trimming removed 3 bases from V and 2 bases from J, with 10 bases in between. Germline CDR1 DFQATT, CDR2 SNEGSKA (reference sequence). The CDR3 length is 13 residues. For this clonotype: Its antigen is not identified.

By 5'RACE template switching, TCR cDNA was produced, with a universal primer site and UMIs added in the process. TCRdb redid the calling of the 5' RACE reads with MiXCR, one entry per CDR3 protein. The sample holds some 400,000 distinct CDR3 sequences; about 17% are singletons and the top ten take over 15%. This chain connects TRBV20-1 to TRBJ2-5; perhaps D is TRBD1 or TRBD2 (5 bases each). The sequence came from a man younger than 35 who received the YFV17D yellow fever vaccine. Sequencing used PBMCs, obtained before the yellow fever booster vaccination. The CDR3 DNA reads TGCAGTGCTAGGGGGGAATTACAAGAGACCCAGTACTTC. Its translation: CSARGELQETQYF.